The entry below gives a single T cell receptor (beta chain) sequence along with its context. Antigen: not known. The CDR3 totals 15 residues. Germline trimming cut 2 bases from V and 16 bases from J; bases unmatched to any gene: 13. Germline values: CDR1 SEHNR, CDR2 FQNEAQ (reference sequence). After constant-region reverse-primer amplification, full-length variable regions underwent semi-nested PCR with Nested Universal Primer A. TCRdb itself ran the 5' RACE reads through MiXCR, one entry per CDR3 protein. The sample carries around 11,000 distinct CDR3 sequences, under 35% recorded once. The sorted Tregs were CD4+CD25+CD127-/low cells. Study-level findings and limits: Larger-cohort validation covered only one TCR beta V-J rearrangement. Tumor memory CD4+ T cell TCR gene usage clustered with blood and lymph node memory CD4+ cells and lymph node naive CD4+ cells.

This clonotype was sampled from a female donor with breast cancer. The genes are TRBV7-9 and TRBJ2-4; TRBD2 matches 11 bases. Sequences were obtained from Tregs sorted from a lymph node. DNA of the CDR3: TGTGCCAGCAGCTTACCCCCTTTAGCGGGAGGGGGAACATACTTC. This translates into CASSLPPLAGGGTYF.